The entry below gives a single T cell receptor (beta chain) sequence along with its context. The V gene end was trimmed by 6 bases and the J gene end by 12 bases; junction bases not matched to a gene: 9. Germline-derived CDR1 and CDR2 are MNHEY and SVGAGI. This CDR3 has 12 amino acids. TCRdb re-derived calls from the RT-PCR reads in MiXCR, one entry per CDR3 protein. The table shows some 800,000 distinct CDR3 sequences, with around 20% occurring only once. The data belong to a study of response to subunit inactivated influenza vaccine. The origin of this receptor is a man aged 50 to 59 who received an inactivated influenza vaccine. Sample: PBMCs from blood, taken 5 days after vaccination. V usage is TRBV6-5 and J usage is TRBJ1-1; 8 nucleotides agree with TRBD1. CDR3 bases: TGTGCCAGCAGGGAAGGGACAGGATGGTCTTTCTTT. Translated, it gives CASREGTGWSFF.